The T cell receptor (beta chain) under discussion was sequenced for a study of CD8+ T cells in alopecia areata. As to treatment: oral pan-JAK inhibitor, 5-10 mg twice daily. It was cDNA, reverse transcribed from extracted RNA, that served as the sequencing template. TCRdb keeps only in-frame clones here, not all; method: immunoSEQ multiplex PCR. The sample includes approximately 210,000 clones, approximately 65% of them seen just once. This CDR3 region has 15 residues. Trimming pared 0 bases from V and 3 bases from J, leaving 11 bases between. Germline V gives CDR1 SGHRS, CDR2 YFSETQ. Study-level findings and limits: With one nonresponder, baseline CD8+ expansion's link to response remains uncertain. Many expanded lesional clones persisted in scalp and blood during tofacitinib.

A note on this clone: Its matching antigen is unknown.

This chain uses TRBV5-1 with TRBJ2-3, with TRBD2 as a possible D gene (6 bases). The origin of this receptor is a human donor with alopecia areata. Here the sequenced sample was CD4+ T cells sorted from blood, taken at approximately week 42, from a patient treated with tofacitinib. The CDR3 coding sequence is TGCGCCAGCAGCTTGGGAGGAGGGTTGACAGATACGCAGTATTTT. Amino acids: CASSLGGGLTDTQYF.